A single T cell receptor beta chain is shown here with its context. CDR1 is MNHEY, CDR2 SVGAGI, per germline. The CDR3 consists of 16 residues. Trimming took off 0 bases at V and 2 bases at J, with 11 bases between the two ends. Data came from immunoSEQ multiplex PCR; TCRdb stores just in-frame clones and leaves some out. This table has just over 75,000 clones, around nine tenths appearing once. This sample was taken from a study of blood T cell repertoires in COVID-19. Looking at the study overall: T cells, B-cell-depleted T cells, or PBMCs provided the cDNA or gDNA that served as material.

The chain is built from TRBV6-5 and TRBJ2-1; a possible D gene is TRBD1 (5 bases). The TCR comes from a woman aged 80 or over with active or convalescent COVID-19. Sequencing was done on a sample of peripheral blood. Written as DNA, the CDR3 is TGTGCCAGCAGTTACTCGAACAGGTCCCCCTACAATGAGCAGTTCTTC. It translates to CASSYSNRSPYNEQFF.